This TCR beta chain was retrieved from a study of shared clonotypes between healthy human individuals. General study points: Among donors, the sharing of clonotypes was expected to be influenced by sequencing depth.

Cells designated naive CD8 were CD45RO-negative and were positively selected for CCR7, with terminally differentiated effector memory CD45RA+ cells excluded. Deep level was the assay's run setting. Sequencing was performed with immunoSEQ multiplex PCR; in TCRdb, only in-frame clones are kept and a portion is missing. This table holds over 2 million clones, roughly 94% found once. As for this clone: The antigen remains undetermined.

Losses at the gene ends were 0 bases for V and 1 base for J; bases not matched to a gene: 7. This CDR3 comprises 18 residues. CDR1 is LGHNA, CDR2 YSLEER, per germline. The sequenced sample was naive CD8+ T cells sorted from blood. The origin of this receptor is a man younger than 35 in good health. This rearrangement joins TRBV4-3 to TRBJ2-2; 8 bases fit TRBD1. CDR3 DNA: TGCGCCAGCAGCCAAGATGCTCAGGGACAGGAGAACACCGGGGAGCTGTTTTTT. This codes for CASSQDAQGQENTGELFF.